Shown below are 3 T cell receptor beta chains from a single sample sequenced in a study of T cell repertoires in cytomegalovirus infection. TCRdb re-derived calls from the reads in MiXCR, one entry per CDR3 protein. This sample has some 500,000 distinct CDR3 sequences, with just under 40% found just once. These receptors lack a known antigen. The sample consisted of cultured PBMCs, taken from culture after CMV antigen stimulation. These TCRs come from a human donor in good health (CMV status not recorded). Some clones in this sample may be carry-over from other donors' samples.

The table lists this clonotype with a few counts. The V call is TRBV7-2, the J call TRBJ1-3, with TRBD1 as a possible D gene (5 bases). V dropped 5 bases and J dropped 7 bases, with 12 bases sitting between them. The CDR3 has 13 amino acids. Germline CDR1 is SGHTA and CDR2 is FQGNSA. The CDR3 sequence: CASSPRVLNTIYF. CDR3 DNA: TGTGCCAGCAGCCCCAGGGTTTTGAACACCATATATTTT. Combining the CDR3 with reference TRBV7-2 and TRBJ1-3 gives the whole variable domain GAGVSQSPSNKVTEKGKDVELRCDPISGHTALYWYRQSLGQGLEFLIYFQGNSAPDKSGLPSDRFSAERTGGSVSTLTIQRTQQEDSAVYLCASSPRVLNTIYFGEGSWLTVV.

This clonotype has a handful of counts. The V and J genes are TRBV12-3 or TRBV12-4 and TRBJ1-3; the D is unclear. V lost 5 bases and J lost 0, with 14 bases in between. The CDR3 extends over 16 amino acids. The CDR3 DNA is TGTGCCAGCAGTCCCCCCTGGCGGAACTCTGGAAACACCATATATTTT. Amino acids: CASSPPWRNSGNTIYF.

The chain's CDR3 is CASTILGGGLVPGYTF. The DNA for the CDR3 is TGTGCCAGCACCATCCTCGGAGGGGGGCTAGTTCCTGGCTACACCTTC. This sequence joins TRBV6-6 and TRBJ1-2; D is possibly TRBD1 (6 bases). This CDR3 spans 16 amino acids. Trimming left V 7 bases short and J 7 bases short, with 25 bases between. Germline assignment: CDR1 MNHNY and CDR2 SVGAGI (reference sequence).